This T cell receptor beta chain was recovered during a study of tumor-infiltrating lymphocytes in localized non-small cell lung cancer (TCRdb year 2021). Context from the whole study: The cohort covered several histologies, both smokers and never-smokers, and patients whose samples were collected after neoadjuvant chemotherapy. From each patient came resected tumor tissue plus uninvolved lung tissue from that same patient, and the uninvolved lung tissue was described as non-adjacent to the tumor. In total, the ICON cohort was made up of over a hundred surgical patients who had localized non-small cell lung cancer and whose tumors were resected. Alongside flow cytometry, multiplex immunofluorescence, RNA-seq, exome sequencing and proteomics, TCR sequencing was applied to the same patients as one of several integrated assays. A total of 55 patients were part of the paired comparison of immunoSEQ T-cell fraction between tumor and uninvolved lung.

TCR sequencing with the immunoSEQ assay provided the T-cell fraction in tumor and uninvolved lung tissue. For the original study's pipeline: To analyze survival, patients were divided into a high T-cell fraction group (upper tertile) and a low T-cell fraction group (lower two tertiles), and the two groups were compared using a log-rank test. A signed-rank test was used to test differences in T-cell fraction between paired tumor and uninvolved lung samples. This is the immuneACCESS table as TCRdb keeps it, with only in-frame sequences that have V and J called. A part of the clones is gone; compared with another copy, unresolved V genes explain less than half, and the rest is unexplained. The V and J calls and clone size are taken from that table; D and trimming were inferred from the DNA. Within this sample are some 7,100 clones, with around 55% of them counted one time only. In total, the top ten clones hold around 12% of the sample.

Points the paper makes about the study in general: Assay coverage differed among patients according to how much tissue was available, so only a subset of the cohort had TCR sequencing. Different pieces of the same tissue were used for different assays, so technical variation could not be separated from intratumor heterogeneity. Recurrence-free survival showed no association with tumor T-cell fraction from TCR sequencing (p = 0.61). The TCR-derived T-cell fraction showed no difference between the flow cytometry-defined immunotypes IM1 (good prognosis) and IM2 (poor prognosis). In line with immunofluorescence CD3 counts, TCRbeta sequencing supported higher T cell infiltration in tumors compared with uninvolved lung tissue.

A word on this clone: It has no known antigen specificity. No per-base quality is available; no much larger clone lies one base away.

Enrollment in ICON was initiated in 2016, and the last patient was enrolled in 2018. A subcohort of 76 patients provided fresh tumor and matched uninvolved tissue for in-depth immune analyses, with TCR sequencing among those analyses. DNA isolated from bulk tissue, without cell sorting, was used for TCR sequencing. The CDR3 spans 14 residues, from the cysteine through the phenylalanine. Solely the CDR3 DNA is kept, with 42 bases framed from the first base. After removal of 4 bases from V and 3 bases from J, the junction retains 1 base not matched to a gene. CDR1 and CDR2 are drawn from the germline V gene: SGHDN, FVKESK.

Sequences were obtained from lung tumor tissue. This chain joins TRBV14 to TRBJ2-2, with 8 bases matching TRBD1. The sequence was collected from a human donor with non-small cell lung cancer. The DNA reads TGTGCCAGCAGCCCGACAGGGGACACCGGGGAGCTGTTTTTT. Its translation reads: CASSPTGDTGELFF. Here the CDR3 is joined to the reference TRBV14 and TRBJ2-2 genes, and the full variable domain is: EAGVTQFPSHSVIEKGQTVTLRCDPISGHDNLYWYRRVMGKEIKFLLHFVKESKQDESGMPNNRFLAERTGGTYSTLKVQPAELEDSGVYFCASSPTGDTGELFFGEGSRLTVL.